Presented here are 32 T cell receptor beta chains from one specimen sequenced in a study of blood T cells in healthy people across ages. Through a sample-barcoded 5' primer and a J-beta primer mix, a second PCR was run for roughly 6 to 11 cycles. A single record per CDR3 protein comes from TCRdb applying MiXCR to the 5' RACE reads. The table lists around 670,000 distinct CDR3 sequences, around 31% of them singletons, with about 15% in the top ten. Sequencing was performed on blood. These receptors all come from an elderly woman in good health.

This chain joins TRBV4-2 and TRBJ2-7, with no clear D. The CDR3 spans 14 residues. V lost 1 base to trimming and J lost 3 bases, with 10 bases between them. Germline V CDR1 and CDR2: LGHNA, YNFKEQ. CDR3 residues: CASSQALQSYEQYF. The DNA of the CDR3 is TGTGCCAGCAGCCAAGCTCTACAGAGCTACGAGCAGTACTTC.

The chain employs TRBV5-1 and TRBJ2-6; D perhaps matches TRBD2 (6 bases). The CDR3 is 17 amino acids. The V end was cut by 4 bases, the J end by 1 base, with 15 bases between. Germline V CDR1 and CDR2: SGHRS, YFSETQ. The CDR3 DNA reads TGCGCCAGCAGCCACCAGAGCGGGTTTTCTGGGGCCAACGTCCTGACTTTC. This encodes CASSHQSGFSGANVLTF. Full variable domain (missing parts from reference TRBV5-1 and TRBJ2-6): KAGVTQTPRYLIKTRGQQVTLSCSPISGHRSVSWYQQTPGQGLQFLFEYFSETQRNKGNFPGRFSGRQFSNSRSEMNVSTLELGDSALYLCASSHQSGFSGANVLTFGAGSRLTVL.

This clonotype showed up just a few times. The rearrangement joins TRBV9 to TRBJ2-6, with no clear D. The CDR3 contains 15 residues. Germline V gene data show CDR1 as SGDLS and CDR2 as YYNGEE. V lost 7 bases and J 1 base, leaving 12 bases between the germline ends. In DNA form, the CDR3 reads TGTGCCAGCCAAAGGGTCCCTTCTGGGGCCAACGTCCTGACTTTC. This gives the protein CASQRVPSGANVLTF.

This clonotype was counted ten times or more. V and J are TRBV4-1 and TRBJ1-2; D is unclear. The germline V gene has CDR1 MGHRA and CDR2 YSYEKL. This CDR3 is built from 15 residues. V lost 3 bases and J lost 0, with 11 bases in between. In nucleotides, the CDR3 is TGCGCCAGCAGCCATCCCGTTGCGGCTAACTATGGCTACACCTTC. Its protein product is CASSHPVAANYGYTF.

J is TRBJ2-7 and V is TRBV15; D could derive from TRBD1 or TRBD2 (5 bases each). V lost 5 bases to trimming and J lost 0 bases, with 14 bases between them. Germline V gene sequence: CDR1 LNHNV, CDR2 YYDKDF (reference sequence). CDR3 length equals 15 residues. CDR3: CATSPRVGRSYEQYF. The DNA for the CDR3 is TGTGCCACCAGCCCGCGGGTGGGACGCTCCTACGAGCAGTACTTC.

This clonotype was detected many times. The rearrangement links TRBV4-2 to TRBJ2-5; weak D call: TRBD1 (6 bases). The germline V and J ends were trimmed by 0 bases and 4 bases, with 21 bases remaining between them. The CDR3 loop spans 18 amino acids. Germline assignment: CDR1 LGHNA and CDR2 YNFKEQ. This CDR3 reads CASSQDKGGTGVRETQYF. In DNA, the CDR3 is TGTGCCAGCAGCCAAGATAAAGGGGGAACCGGGGTTAGAGAGACCCAGTACTTC.

This clonotype has at least ten counts. This chain uses TRBV28 with TRBJ2-7; 8 positions match TRBD2. V was pared by 7 bases and J by 2 bases, with 7 bases of the junction left unmatched. CDR1 is MDHEN, CDR2 SYDVKM, per germline. The CDR3 extends over 14 amino acids. The CDR3, as DNA: TGTGCCAGCACCGAAGCGGGGGTGACCTACGAGCAGTACTTC. This translates into CASTEAGVTYEQYF.

Points on this clonotype: A much larger clone differs from this one at a single base, so this may be a read error. V gene TRBV28 combines with J gene TRBJ2-5, with TRBD2 identical over 12 bases. The V segment lost 5 bases and the J segment 7 bases; nucleotides outside the gene matches: 11. Germline CDR1 and CDR2: MDHEN and SYDVKM. The CDR3 loop spans 16 amino acids. CDR3 nucleotides: TGTGCCAGCAGTCCACAGACTAGCGGGGGCCGGGTGACCCAGTACTTC. Translating gives CASSPQTSGGRVTQYF.

This clonotype was seen repeatedly, ten times or more. The gene calls are TRBV6-5 and TRBJ1-6; D remains unclear. This CDR3 comprises 14 residues. Germline V gene sequence: CDR1 MNHEY, CDR2 SVGAGI. V lost 6 bases and J lost 8, with 14 bases in between. DNA for the CDR3: TGTGCCAGCAGGGAACCTAAGGGTCATTCACCCCTCCACTTT. Translation gives CASREPKGHSPLHF.

This clonotype was detected many times. The chain employs TRBV20-1 and TRBJ1-2; TRBD1 is a possible D gene (5 bases). The CDR3 sequence is 13 residues long. Germline CDR1 and CDR2: DFQATT and SNEGSKA (reference sequence). Trimming took off 5 bases at V and 6 bases at J, with 16 bases between the two ends. Here the CDR3 DNA reads TGCAGTGCTCCAAGGGCGGGGCACGATGGCTACACCTTC. It codes for CSAPRAGHDGYTF.

This clonotype has only a few counts. This chain connects TRBV5-1 to TRBJ1-4; D is unclear. V lost 0 bases, J lost 5 bases, and 5 bases lay in between. Germline assignment: CDR1 SGHRS and CDR2 YFSETQ. The CDR3 has 13 amino acids. CDR3 bases: TGCGCCAGCAGCTTGGAGAGAAATGAAAAACTGTTTTTT. Its translation: CASSLERNEKLFF.

The chain links TRBV20-1 to TRBJ2-1; maybe TRBD1 (6 bases). Looked up from germline, CDR1 is DFQATT and CDR2 is SNEGSKA (reference sequence). The CDR3 totals 14 residues. V gave up 0 bases and J gave up 13 bases, with 19 bases separating them. CDR3 DNA: TGCAGTGCTAGAGAGGCCAGGGGAAAAGAGACCCAGTTCTTC. This sequence encodes CSAREARGKETQFF.

The rearrangement joins TRBV18 to TRBJ1-4; maybe TRBD1 (6 bases). CDR1 is KGHSH, CDR2 LQKENI, per germline. V was trimmed by 4 bases and J by 5 bases, leaving 14 bases between them. The CDR3 is 15 amino acids. The CDR3 sequence is CASSLSGGRNEKLFF. The DNA for the CDR3 is TGTGCCAGCTCACTTTCCGGGGGGCGGAATGAAAAACTGTTTTTT.

With respect to this clonotype: At one end the junction does not follow the germline gene, possibly because of a read error. The chain couples TRBV20-1 to TRBJ1-2; D might be TRBD1 (6 bases). This CDR3 contains 15 residues. The V gene's germline CDR1 is DFQATT and CDR2 SNEGSKA (reference sequence). The CDR3 region is CSASPSGATSYGYTF. In DNA, the CDR3 is TGCAGTGCTAGCCCCTCAGGGGCCACATCCTATGGTTACACCTTC.

On this clonotype itself: With a much larger clone just one base away, this may be a read error. This chain uses TRBV19 with TRBJ1-2; 7 positions agree with TRBD1. CDR1 is LNHDA, CDR2 SQIVND, per germline (reference sequence). The CDR3 contains 14 residues. With 10 bases clipped from V and 1 base from J, the junction kept 9 bases outside the gene matches. The CDR3 DNA is TGTGCCACTACTCGGACAGGCATTAACTATGGCTACACCTTC. This gives the protein CATTRTGINYGYTF.

This sequence joins TRBV5-6 and TRBJ2-7; TRBD1 might be the D (5 bases). CDR3 length: 13 residues. The V and J ends lost 5 bases and 5 bases respectively, with 14 bases between them. CDR1 and CDR2 (germline): SGHDT, YYEEEE. The CDR3 reads CASSLDSRHEQYF. The CDR3 coding sequence is TGTGCCAGCAGTCTTGACAGTCGCCACGAGCAGTACTTC.

On this clonotype: Given a much more abundant clone one base away, this may be a read error. The rearrangement links TRBV6-1 to TRBJ2-7; a weak D match, TRBD2 (6 bases). The CDR3 runs 15 residues. Trimming took 6 bases from V and 3 from J, leaving 18 bases between them. CDR1 and CDR2 (germline): MNHNS, SASEGT. The CDR3 coding sequence is TGTGCCAGCAGCGAGGCGCGGGGCAGAGGCTACGAGCAGTACTTC. Residues: CASSEARGRGYEQYF.

V is TRBV3-1 and J is TRBJ1-2; 9 positions agree with TRBD1. V shed 4 bases, J shed 6 bases, and the junction held 6 bases outside the gene matches. The CDR3 consists of 14 residues. Germline loops: CDR1 LGHDT, CDR2 YNNKEL (reference sequence). CDR3: CASSLRTGEHGYTF. The CDR3 DNA is TGTGCCAGCAGCCTGCGGACAGGGGAACATGGCTACACCTTC.

With regard to this clonotype: The junction departs from germline at one end; a sequencing error may be responsible. Here the CDR3 DNA reads TGTGCTTGGAGTGACCTAGCGGGCTTCGGTGCTACGCAGTATTTT. As protein: CAWSDLAGFGATQYF. The chain joins TRBV30 to TRBJ2-3; 8 bases align to TRBD2. In germline, CDR1 is GTSNPN, CDR2 SVGIG (reference sequence). The CDR3 spans 15 residues.

The chain uses TRBV20-1 and TRBJ2-5; a possible D gene is TRBD2 (6 bases). The end of the DNA is better explained by TRBJ2-7, so the J call may be wrong. This CDR3 comprises 14 residues. Germline CDR1 DFQATT, CDR2 SNEGSKA (reference sequence). The CDR3 coding sequence is TGCAGTGCAGGGAGGACACCCATTTCCTACGAGCAGTACTTC. This sequence encodes CSAGRTPISYEQYF.

The J gene is TRBJ1-2, the V gene TRBV6-1; a weak D match, TRBD1 (6 bases). In germline, CDR1 is MNHNS, CDR2 SASEGT. The CDR3 sequence is 15 residues long. Trimming removed 4 bases from V and 6 bases from J, with 18 bases in between. The CDR3 protein is CASSVTTGAFNGYTF. The CDR3 bases are TGTGCCAGCAGTGTAACGACGGGGGCGTTCAATGGCTACACCTTC.

This clonotype came up many times. The CDR3 loop is CASRGPGGGSYEQYF. The CDR3 bases are TGTGCCAGCAGAGGCCCAGGGGGCGGGTCGTACGAGCAGTACTTC. V gene TRBV3-1 combines with J gene TRBJ2-7; TRBD1 agrees at 8 bases. Germline V CDR1 and CDR2: LGHDT, YNNKEL (reference sequence). The CDR3 runs to 15 residues. Trimming cost V 6 bases and J 4 bases; bases outside gene matches: 11.

The rearrangement links TRBV20-1 to TRBJ1-5; possibly TRBD1 for D (6 bases). The CDR3 has 14 amino acids. The germline V and J ends were trimmed by 5 bases and 0 bases, with 11 bases remaining between them. The germline V gene has CDR1 DFQATT and CDR2 SNEGSKA (reference sequence). The CDR3 DNA is TGCAGTGCTGGGCCAGGGGTTAGCAATCAGCCCCAGCATTTT. This encodes CSAGPGVSNQPQHF.

The chain couples TRBV30 to TRBJ2-1; weak D call: TRBD1 (5 bases). Trimming took off 0 bases at V and 8 bases at J, with 11 bases between the two ends. The length of the CDR3 is 13 residues. Germline assignment: CDR1 GTSNPN and CDR2 SVGIG (reference sequence). The CDR3 nucleotides read TGTGCCTGGAGTGTACAGGCCTCGGATGAGCAGTTCTTC. Protein: CAWSVQASDEQFF.

This rearrangement joins TRBV5-6 to TRBJ1-1, with no clear D. Germline-derived CDR1 and CDR2 are SGHDT and YYEEEE. Trimming took 2 bases from V and 1 from J, leaving 12 bases between them. This CDR3 is 15 amino acids long. CDR3 sequence (DNA): TGTGCCAGCAGCTTCGTGGGATACCCGAACACTGAAGCTTTCTTT. It yields the protein CASSFVGYPNTEAFF.

This clonotype has at least ten counts. The V and J genes are TRBV6-5 and TRBJ2-7; TRBD1 matches at 8 bases. The CDR3 sequence is 16 residues long. V trimming: 4 bases; J trimming: 8 bases; junction bases outside the gene matches: 16. Germline-derived CDR1 and CDR2 are MNHEY and SVGAGI. The CDR3 sequence is CASSSPRAGGSDKQYF. The CDR3 DNA reads as TGTGCCAGCAGTTCCCCCCGGGCAGGGGGCTCGGATAAGCAGTACTTC.

This clonotype was recorded many times. The chain carries TRBV6-5 and TRBJ1-2; D unclear. Trimming shortened V by 6 bases and J by 8 bases, and 16 bases separated the two germline ends. The CDR3 totals 13 residues. Germline CDR1 MNHEY, CDR2 SVGAGI. DNA for the CDR3: TGTGCCAGCAGGGAGGGAGGGTGGTTAGGCTACACCTTC. Its protein product is CASREGGWLGYTF.

As regards this clonotype: A much larger clone lies one base from this, so it may be a read error. The rearrangement links TRBV7-9 to TRBJ2-3; 8 bases agree with TRBD2. This CDR3 contains 15 residues. The V gene end was trimmed by 8 bases and the J gene end by 2 bases; junction bases not matched to a gene: 9. Germline V CDR1 and CDR2: SEHNR, FQNEAQ (reference sequence). DNA of the CDR3: TGTGCCAGCGGCCTCGGGGGGGTAACCACAGATACGCAGTATTTT. It specifies CASGLGGVTTDTQYF.

This clonotype was found a few times. The chain uses TRBV20-1 and TRBJ1-6, with D maybe TRBD1 (6 bases). The CDR3 is 15 amino acids. V dropped 3 bases and J dropped 5 bases, with 14 bases sitting between them. Looked up from germline, CDR1 is DFQATT and CDR2 is SNEGSKA (reference sequence). CDR3 in DNA: TGCAGTGCTAGCGAGGAGACAGGAGATAATTCACCCCTCCACTTT. Translated: CSASEETGDNSPLHF.

As regards this clonotype: This sequence may be a read error, since a much larger clone differs from it by one base. V is TRBV7-2 and J is TRBJ2-5, with D possibly being TRBD2 (6 bases). The CDR3 runs 14 residues. The germline V gene has CDR1 SGHTA and CDR2 FQGNSA. The V gene lost 0 bases and the J gene lost 11 bases, with 16 bases spanning the gap. CDR3 DNA sequence: TGTGCCAGCAGCTTAGCGCCAGGGAGGAATGAGCAGTACTTC. Its protein is CASSLAPGRNEQYF. Looking up the rest from reference TRBV7-2 and TRBJ2-5 gives the full variable domain: GAGVSQSPSNKVTEKGKDVELRCDPISGHTALYWYRQSLGQGLEFLIYFQGNSAPDKSGLPSDRFSAERTGGSVSTLTIQRTQQEDSAVYLCASSLAPGRNEQYFGPGTRLLVL.

This clonotype was observed many times. V gene TRBV7-9 combines with J gene TRBJ1-2, with D unresolved. CDR1 SEHNR and CDR2 FQNEAQ come from the germline V gene (reference sequence). The ends were cut back, 0 bases at V and 1 base at J, with 18 bases in the middle. This CDR3 has 18 amino acids. CDR3 sequence: CASSLALEGGSFNYGYTF. The CDR3 nucleotides read TGTGCCAGCAGCTTAGCGCTGGAGGGTGGCAGCTTTAACTATGGCTACACCTTC. The variable domain in full, with the rest retrieved from reference TRBV7-9 and TRBJ1-2, is DTGVSQNPRHKITKRGQNVTFRCDPISEHNRLYWYRQTLGQGPEFLTYFQNEAQLEKSRLLSDRFSAERPKGSFSTLEIQRTEQGDSAMYLCASSLALEGGSFNYGYTFGSGTRLTVV.

The chain joins TRBV20-1 to TRBJ2-5, with 7 bases matching TRBD2. Germline-derived CDR1 and CDR2 are DFQATT and SNEGSKA (reference sequence). The CDR3 runs 13 residues. The CDR3 region is CSALADNYNEQYF. CDR3 DNA sequence: TGCAGCGCTCTAGCGGACAATTACAATGAGCAGTACTTC.